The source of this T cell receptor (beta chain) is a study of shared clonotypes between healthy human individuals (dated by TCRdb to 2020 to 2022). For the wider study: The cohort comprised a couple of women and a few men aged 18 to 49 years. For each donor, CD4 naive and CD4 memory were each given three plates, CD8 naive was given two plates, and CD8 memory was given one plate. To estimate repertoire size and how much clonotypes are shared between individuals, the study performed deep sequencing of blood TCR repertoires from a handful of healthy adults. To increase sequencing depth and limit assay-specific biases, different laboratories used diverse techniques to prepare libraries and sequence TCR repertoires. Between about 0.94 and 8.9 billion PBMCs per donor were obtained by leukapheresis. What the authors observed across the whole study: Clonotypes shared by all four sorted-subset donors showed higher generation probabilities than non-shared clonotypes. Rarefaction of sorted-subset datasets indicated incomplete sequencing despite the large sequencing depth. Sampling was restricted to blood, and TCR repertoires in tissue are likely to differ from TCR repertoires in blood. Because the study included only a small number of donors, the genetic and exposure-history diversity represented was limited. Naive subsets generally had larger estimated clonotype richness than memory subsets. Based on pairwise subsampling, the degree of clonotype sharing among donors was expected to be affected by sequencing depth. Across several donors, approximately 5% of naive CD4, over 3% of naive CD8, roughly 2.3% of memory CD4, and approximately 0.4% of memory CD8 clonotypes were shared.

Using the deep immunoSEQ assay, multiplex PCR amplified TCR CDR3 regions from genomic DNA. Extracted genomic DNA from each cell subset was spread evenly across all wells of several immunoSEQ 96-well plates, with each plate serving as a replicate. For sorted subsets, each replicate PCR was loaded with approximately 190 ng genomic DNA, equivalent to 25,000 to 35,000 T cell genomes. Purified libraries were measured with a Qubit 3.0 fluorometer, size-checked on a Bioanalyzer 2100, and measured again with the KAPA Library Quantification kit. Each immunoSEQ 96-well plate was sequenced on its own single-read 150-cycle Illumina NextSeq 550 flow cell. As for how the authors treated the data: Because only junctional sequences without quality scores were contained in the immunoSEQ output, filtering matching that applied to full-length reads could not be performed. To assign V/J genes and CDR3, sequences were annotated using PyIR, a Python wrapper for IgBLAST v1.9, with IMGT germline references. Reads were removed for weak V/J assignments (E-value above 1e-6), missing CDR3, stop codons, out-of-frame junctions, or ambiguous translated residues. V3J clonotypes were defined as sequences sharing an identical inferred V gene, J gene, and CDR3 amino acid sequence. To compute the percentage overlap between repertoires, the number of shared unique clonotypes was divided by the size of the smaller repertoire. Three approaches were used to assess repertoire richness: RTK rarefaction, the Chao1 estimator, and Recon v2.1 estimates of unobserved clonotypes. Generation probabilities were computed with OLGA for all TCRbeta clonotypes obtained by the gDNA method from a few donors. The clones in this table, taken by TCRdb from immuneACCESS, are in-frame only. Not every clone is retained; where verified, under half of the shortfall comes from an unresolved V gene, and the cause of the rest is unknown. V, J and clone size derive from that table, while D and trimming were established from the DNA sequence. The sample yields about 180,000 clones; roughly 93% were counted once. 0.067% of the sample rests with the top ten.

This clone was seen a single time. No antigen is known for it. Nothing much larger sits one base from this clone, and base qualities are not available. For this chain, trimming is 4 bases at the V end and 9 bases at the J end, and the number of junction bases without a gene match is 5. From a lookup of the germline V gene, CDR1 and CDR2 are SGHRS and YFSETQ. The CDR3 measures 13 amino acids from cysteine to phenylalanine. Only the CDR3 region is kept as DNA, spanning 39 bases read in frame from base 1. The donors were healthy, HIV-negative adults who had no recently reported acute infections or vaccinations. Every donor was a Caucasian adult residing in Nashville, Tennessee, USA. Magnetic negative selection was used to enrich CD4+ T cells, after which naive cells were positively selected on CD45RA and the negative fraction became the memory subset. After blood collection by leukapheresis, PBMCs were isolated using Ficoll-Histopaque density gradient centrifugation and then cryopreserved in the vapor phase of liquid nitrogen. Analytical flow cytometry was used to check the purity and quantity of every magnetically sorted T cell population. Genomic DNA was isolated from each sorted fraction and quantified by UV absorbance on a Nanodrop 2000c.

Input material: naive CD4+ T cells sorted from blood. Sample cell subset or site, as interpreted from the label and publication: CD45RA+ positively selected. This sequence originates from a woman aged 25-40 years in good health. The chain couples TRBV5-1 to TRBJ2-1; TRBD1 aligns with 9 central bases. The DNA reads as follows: TGCGCCAGCAGCAGGGGACAGGGAACTGAGCAGTTCTTC. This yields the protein CASSRGQGTEQFF. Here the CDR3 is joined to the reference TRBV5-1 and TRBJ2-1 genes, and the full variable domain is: KAGVTQTPRYLIKTRGQQVTLSCSPISGHRSVSWYQQTPGQGLQFLFEYFSETQRNKGNFPGRFSGRQFSNSRSEMNVSTLELGDSALYLCASSRGQGTEQFFGPGTRLTVL.